This T cell receptor beta chain derives from a study of T cells of healthy individuals. TCRdb itself ran the 5' RACE reads through MiXCR, one entry per CDR3 protein. The sample includes 35,000 to 45,000 distinct CDR3 sequences, 3.5% to 5.5% of them seen just once. Germline V gives CDR1 MNHNS, CDR2 SASEGT. The CDR3 sequence is 14 residues long. The trim removed 8 bases at V and 4 bases at J, leaving 6 bases unmatched. This clonotype was obtained from a human donor in good health. This chain joins TRBV6-1 and TRBJ1-5; 9 nucleotides agree with TRBD1. The CDR3 sequence is CASVRDRVNQPQHF. The CDR3 region has the DNA TGTGCCAGCGTCCGGGACAGGGTGAATCAGCCCCAGCATTTT.